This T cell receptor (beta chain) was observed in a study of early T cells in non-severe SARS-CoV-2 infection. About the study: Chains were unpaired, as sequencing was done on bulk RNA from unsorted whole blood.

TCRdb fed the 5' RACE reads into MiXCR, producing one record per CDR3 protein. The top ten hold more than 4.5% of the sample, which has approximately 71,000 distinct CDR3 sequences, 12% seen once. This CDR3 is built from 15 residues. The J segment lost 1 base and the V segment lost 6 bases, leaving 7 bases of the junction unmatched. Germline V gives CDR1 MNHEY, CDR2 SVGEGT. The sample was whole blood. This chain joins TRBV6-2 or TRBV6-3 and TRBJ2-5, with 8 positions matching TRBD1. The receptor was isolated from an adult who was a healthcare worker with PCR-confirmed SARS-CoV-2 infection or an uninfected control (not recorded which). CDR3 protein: CASRPQGTGQETQYF. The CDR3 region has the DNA TGTGCCAGCAGGCCACAAGGGACAGGCCAAGAGACCCAGTACTTC.